This T cell receptor (beta chain) was sequenced during a study of T cell repertoires in cytomegalovirus infection. Study summary: Indications of both CMV infection and matching HLA type were provided by public TCR beta signatures.

This clonotype was counted only a few times. The antigen is undetermined. Broader study findings: HLA-C-restricted, CMV-specific TCR beta clonotypes were dominant ex vivo. Carriage of CMV together with the relevant HLA was identifiable through cumulative public TCR beta family frequency.

The CDR3 is 17 residues long. The ends were cut back, 0 bases at V and 4 bases at J, with 18 bases in the middle. Germline CDR1 reads MNHNS; CDR2 reads SASEGT. TCRdb re-called the reads with MiXCR, one entry per CDR3 protein. The table records more than 200,000 distinct CDR3 sequences, 9.1% of them present only once. The rearrangement links TRBV6-1 to TRBJ1-2; unclear D gene. The sequencing input was PBMCs. This receptor was obtained from a human donor in good health (CMV status not recorded). Some clones in this sample may be carry-over from other donors' samples. CDR3 in amino acids: CASSEAGVGRKGYGYTF. The DNA for the CDR3 is TGTGCCAGCAGTGAAGCGGGAGTGGGCAGGAAGGGCTATGGCTACACCTTC.